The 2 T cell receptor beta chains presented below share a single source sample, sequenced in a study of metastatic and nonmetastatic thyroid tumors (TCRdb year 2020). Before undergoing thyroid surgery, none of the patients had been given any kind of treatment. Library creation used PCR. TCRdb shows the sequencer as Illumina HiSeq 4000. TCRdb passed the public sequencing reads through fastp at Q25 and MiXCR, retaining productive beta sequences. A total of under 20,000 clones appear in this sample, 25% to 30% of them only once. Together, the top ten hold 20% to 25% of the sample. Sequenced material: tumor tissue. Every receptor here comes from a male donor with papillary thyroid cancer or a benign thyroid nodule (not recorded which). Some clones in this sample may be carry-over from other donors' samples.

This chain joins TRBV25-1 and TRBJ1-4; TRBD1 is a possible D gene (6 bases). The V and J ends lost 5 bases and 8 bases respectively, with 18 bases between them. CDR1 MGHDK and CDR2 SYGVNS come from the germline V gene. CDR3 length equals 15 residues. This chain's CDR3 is CASSLGTTGLEKLFF. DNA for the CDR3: TGTGCCAGCAGTCTAGGGACGACAGGCCTAGAAAAACTGTTTTTT.

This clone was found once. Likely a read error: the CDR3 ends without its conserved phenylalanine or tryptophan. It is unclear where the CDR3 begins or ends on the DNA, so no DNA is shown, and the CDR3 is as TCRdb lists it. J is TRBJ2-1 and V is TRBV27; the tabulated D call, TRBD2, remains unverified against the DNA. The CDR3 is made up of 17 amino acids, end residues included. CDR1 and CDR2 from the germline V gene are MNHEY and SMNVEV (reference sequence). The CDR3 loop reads CASSWRGPHIDYHEHLV.